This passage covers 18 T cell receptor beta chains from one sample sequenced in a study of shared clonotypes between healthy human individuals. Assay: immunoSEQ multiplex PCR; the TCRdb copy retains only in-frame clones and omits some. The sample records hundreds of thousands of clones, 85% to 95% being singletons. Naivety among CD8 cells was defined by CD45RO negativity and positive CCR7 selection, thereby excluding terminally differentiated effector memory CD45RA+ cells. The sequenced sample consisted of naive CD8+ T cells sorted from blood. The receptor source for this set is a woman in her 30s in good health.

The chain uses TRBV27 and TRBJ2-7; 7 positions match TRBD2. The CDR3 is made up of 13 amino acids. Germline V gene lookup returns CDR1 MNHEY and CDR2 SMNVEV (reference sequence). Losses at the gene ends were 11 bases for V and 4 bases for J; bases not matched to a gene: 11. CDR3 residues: CAGLRTSFYEQYF. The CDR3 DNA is TGTGCCGGACTAAGGACTAGTTTTTACGAGCAGTACTTC.

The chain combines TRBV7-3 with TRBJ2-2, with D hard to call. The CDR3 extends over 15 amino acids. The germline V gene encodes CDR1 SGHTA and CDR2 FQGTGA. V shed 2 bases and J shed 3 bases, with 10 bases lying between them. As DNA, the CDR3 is TGTGCCAGCAGCTTAGTCCCTGGATACACCGGGGAGCTGTTTTTT. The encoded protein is CASSLVPGYTGELFF.

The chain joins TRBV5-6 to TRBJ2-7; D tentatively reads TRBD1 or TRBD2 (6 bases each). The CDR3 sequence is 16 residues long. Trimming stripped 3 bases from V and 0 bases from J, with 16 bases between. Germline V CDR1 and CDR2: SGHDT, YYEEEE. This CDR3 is CASSSWGAGPSYEQYF. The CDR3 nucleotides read TGTGCCAGCAGCTCCTGGGGGGCGGGGCCCTCCTACGAGCAGTACTTC.

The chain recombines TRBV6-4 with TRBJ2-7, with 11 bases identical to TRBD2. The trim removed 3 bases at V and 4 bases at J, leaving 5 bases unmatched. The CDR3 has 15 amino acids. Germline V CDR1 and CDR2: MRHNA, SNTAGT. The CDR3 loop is CASSDLAGGSYEQYF. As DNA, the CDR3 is TGTGCCAGCAGTGATCTAGCGGGAGGAAGTTACGAGCAGTACTTC.

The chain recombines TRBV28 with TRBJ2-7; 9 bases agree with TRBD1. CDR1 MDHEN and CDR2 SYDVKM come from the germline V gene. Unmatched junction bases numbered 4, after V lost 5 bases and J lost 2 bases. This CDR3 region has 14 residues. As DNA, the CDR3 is TGTGCCAGCAGTCAGGACAGGGGAACCTACGAGCAGTACTTC. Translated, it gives CASSQDRGTYEQYF.

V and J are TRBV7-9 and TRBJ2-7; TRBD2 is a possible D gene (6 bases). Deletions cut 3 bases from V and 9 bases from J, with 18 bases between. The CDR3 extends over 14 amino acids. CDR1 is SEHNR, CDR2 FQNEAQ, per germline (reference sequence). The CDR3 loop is CASSLAAGGTRQYF. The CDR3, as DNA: TGTGCCAGCAGCTTGGCCGCTGGCGGGACGCGGCAGTACTTC.

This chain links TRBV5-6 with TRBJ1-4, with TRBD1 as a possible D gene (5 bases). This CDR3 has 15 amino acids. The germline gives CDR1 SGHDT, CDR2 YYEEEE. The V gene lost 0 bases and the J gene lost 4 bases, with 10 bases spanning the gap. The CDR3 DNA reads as TGTGCCAGCAGCTTGGCCCGGGGGGGTAATGAAAAACTGTTTTTT. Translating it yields CASSLARGGNEKLFF.

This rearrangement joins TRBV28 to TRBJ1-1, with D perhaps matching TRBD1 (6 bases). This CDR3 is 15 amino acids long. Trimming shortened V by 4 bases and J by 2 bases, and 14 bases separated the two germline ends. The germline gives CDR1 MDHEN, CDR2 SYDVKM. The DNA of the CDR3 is TGTGCCAGCAGTTCCCGGACAGACTTAAACACTGAAGCTTTCTTT. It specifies CASSSRTDLNTEAFF.

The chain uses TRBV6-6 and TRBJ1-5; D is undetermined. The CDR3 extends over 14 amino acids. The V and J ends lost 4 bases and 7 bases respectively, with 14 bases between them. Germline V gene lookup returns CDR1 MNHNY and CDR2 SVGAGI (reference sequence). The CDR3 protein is CASSFTQMGQPQHF. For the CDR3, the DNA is TGTGCCAGCAGTTTCACACAGATGGGGCAGCCCCAGCATTTT.

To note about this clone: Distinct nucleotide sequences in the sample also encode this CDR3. Here the CDR3 reads CASSPTGLGTEAFF. CDR3 DNA: TGTGCCAGCAGTCCTACAGGGCTGGGCACTGAAGCTTTCTTT. The chain carries TRBV28 and TRBJ1-1, with D tentatively TRBD1 (6 bases). Germline assignment: CDR1 MDHEN and CDR2 SYDVKM. V shed 5 bases and J shed 4 bases, with 14 bases lying between them. The CDR3 totals 14 residues.

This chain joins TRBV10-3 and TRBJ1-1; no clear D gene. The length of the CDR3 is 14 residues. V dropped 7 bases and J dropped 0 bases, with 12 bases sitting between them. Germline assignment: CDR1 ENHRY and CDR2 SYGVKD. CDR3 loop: CAIMEGIMNTEAFF. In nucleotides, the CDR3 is TGTGCCATCATGGAAGGGATCATGAACACTGAAGCTTTCTTT.

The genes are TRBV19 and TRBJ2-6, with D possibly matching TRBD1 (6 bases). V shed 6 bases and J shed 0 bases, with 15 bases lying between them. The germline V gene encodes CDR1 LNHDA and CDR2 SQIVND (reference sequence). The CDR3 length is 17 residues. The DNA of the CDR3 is TGTGCCAGTAGCTCCAGGGGCCCGAGCTCTGGGGCCAACGTCCTGACTTTC. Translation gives CASSSRGPSSGANVLTF. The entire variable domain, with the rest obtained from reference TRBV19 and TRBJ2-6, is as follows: DGGITQSPKYLFRKEGQNVTLSCEQNLNHDAMYWYRQDPGQGLRLIYYSQIVNDFQKGDIAEGYSVSREKKESFPLTVTSAQKNPTAFYLCASSSRGPSSGANVLTFGAGSRLTVL.

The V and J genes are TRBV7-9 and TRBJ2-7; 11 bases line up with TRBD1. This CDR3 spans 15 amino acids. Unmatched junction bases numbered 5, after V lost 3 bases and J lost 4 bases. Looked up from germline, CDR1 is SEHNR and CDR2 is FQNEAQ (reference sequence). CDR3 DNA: TGTGCCAGCAGCTTTGAGGACAGGGGGCTTTACGAGCAGTACTTC. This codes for CASSFEDRGLYEQYF.

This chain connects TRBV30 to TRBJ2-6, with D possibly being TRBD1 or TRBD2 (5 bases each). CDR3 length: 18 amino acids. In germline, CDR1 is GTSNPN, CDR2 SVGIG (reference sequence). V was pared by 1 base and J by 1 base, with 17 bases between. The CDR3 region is CAWSGRDRRKSGANVLTF. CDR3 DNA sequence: TGTGCCTGGAGTGGCCGGGACCGAAGAAAATCTGGGGCCAACGTCCTGACTTTC.

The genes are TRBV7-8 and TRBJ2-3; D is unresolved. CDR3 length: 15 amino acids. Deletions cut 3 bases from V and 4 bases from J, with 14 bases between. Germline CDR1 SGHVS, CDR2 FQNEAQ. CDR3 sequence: CASSFGVFRPDTQYF. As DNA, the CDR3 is TGTGCCAGCAGCTTTGGGGTGTTCCGCCCAGATACGCAGTATTTT.

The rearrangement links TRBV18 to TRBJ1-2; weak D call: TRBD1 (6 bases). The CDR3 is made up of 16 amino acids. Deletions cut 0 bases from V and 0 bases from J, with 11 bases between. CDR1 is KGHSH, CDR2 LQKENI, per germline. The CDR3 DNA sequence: TGTGCCAGCTCACCACCACGGACAGAAACTAACTATGGCTACACCTTC. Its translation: CASSPPRTETNYGYTF. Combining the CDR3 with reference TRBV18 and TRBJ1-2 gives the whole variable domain NAGVMQNPRHLVRRRGQEARLRCSPMKGHSHVYWYRQLPEEGLKFMVYLQKENIIDESGMPKERFSAEFPKEGPSILRIQQVVRGDSAAYFCASSPPRTETNYGYTFGSGTRLTVV.

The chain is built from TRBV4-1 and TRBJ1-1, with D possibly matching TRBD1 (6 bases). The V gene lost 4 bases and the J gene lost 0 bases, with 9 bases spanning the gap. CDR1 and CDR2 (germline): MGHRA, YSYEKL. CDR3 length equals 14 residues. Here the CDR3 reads CASSRGGLNTEAFF. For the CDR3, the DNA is TGCGCCAGCAGCCGGGGGGGCCTGAACACTGAAGCTTTCTTT.

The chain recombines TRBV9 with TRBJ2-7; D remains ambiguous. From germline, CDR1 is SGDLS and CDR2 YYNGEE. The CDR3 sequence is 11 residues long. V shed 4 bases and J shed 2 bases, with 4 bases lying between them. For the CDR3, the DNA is TGTGCCAGCAGCCGGACCTACGAGCAGTACTTC. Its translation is CASSRTYEQYF.